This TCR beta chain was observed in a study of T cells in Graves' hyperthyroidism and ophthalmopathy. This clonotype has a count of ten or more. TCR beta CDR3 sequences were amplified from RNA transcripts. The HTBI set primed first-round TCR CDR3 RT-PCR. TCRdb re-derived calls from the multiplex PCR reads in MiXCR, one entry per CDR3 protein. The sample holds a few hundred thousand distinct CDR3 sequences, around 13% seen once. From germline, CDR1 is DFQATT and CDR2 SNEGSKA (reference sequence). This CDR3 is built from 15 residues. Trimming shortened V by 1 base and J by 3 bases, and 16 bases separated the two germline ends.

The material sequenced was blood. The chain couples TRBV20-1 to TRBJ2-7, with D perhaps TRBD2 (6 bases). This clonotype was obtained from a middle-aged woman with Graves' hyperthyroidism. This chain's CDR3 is CSARGGVGVVYEQYF. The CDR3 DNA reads TGCAGTGCTAGAGGGGGGGTGGGGGTGGTCTACGAGCAGTACTTC.